The entry that follows covers one TCR beta chain sequence. Per the authors' pipeline: Reference gene primer amplification yielded estimated nucleated cell counts. Assay: immunoSEQ multiplex PCR; the TCRdb copy retains only in-frame clones and omits some. V and J calls and clone size are those listed in that table; D and trimming were worked out from the DNA. This table holds around 170,000 clones, around 72% found once. This entry belongs to a study of blood T cell repertoires in COVID-19. Study-level background: Samples came from the United States, Italy and Spain, spanning acute and convalescent COVID-19. In each case, the material was cDNA or gDNA derived from T cells, B-cell-depleted T cells, or PBMCs.

Germline CDR1 MNHEY, CDR2 SVGAGI. The CDR3 covers 15 residues. V was pared by 0 bases and J by 7 bases, with 13 bases between. The chain recombines TRBV6-5 with TRBJ1-5; a possible D gene is TRBD1 (5 bases). The source is a woman older than 75 with acute or convalescent COVID-19. Sequencing was done on a sample of peripheral blood. CDR3 loop: CASSYSSGRGQPQHF. The CDR3 DNA reads TGTGCCAGCAGTTACTCCTCGGGGAGGGGCCAGCCCCAGCATTTT.